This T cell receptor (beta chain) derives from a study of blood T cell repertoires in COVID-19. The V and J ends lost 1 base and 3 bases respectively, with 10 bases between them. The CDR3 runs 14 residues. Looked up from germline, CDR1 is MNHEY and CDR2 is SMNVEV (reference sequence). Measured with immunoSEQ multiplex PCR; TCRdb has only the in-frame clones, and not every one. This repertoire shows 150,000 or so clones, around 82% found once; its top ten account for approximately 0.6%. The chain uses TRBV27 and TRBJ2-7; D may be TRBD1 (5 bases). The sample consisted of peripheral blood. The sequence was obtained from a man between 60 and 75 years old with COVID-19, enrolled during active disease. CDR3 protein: CASSLFGQGYEQYF. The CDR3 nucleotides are TGTGCCAGCAGTTTATTTGGGCAGGGCTACGAGCAGTACTTC.